Below, one T cell receptor beta chain is given with its context. Its antigen is unknown. This CDR3 is 15 amino acids long. CDR1 and CDR2 (germline): MNHNY, SVGAGI (reference sequence). Trimming took off 1 base at V and 5 bases at J, with 11 bases between the two ends. This record belongs to a study of T cells in localized non-small cell lung cancer. Study-wide results and limits: Increased T cell density in blood showed an association with longer overall survival.

Profiling relied on immunoSEQ multiplex PCR, and the TCRdb table lists in-frame clones only, not all of them. The table lists 45,000 to 55,000 clones, about nine tenths of them singletons. The rearrangement uses TRBV6-6 and TRBJ2-2; TRBD1 might be the D (5 bases). This clonotype originated in a male donor aged 60 or over with stage III squamous cell lung carcinoma. The starting material was peripheral blood, obtained before any cancer treatment. The CDR3 reads CASSYLGQGTGELFF. Here the CDR3 DNA reads TGTGCCAGCAGTTACTTGGGGCAGGGTACCGGGGAGCTGTTTTTT.